These T cell receptor beta chains were read from a single sample in a study of blood T cell repertoires in COVID-19. Using immunoSEQ multiplex PCR, the repertoire was profiled, and TCRdb retains in-frame clones only, with some absent. The sample comprises approximately 240,000 clones, approximately 79% of which are singletons, and 3% to 4% rests with the top ten. Sequenced input: peripheral blood. These receptors came from a woman aged 40 to 50 with active or convalescent COVID-19. The CDR3 runs from the conserved cysteine through the conserved F or W. The D gene is left open where the match is weak. Clone size, where shown, is once, few, many, or a class for clones that have expanded.

D: .; V: TRBV5-6; size: .; J: TRBJ2-3; DNA: TGTGCCAGCAGCTTGGGTGTGGGGAGCGGAGATACGCAGTATTTT; CDR3: CASSLGVGSGDTQYF
D: .; V: TRBV21-1; size: .; J: TRBJ1-6; DNA: TGTGCCAGCAGCGCCAGGAGTCGGGACAGGGTAAATTCACCCCTCCACTTT; CDR3: CASSARSRDRVNSPLHF
D: TRBD1; V: TRBV5-6; size: .; J: TRBJ1-5; DNA: TGTGCCAGCAGCCGTGGGACAGGGGGTATCAATCAGCCCCAGCATTTT; CDR3: CASSRGTGGINQPQHF
D: .; V: TRBV29-1; size: few; J: TRBJ2-3; DNA: TGCACCAGCGTCCGGACTAGCACAGATACGCAGTATTTT; CDR3: CTSVRTSTDTQYF
D: .; V: TRBV10-3; size: .; J: TRBJ2-3; DNA: TGTGCCATCAGGGGAGTCTCAACAGATACGCAGTATTTT; CDR3: CAIRGVSTDTQYF
D: TRBD2; V: TRBV9; size: .; J: TRBJ2-1; DNA: TGTGCCAGCAGCGGGGGAGAGCGGGGGGTTTACAATGAGCAGTTCTTC; CDR3: CASSGGERGVYNEQFF
D: TRBD2; V: TRBV10-1; size: few; J: TRBJ2-5; DNA: TGCGCCAGCACCGTGGGGTCAGGGGACCTAGCGGGGGGGCCTGGGGAGACCCAGTACTTC; CDR3: CASTVGSGDLAGGPGETQYF
D: .; V: TRBV6-5; size: .; J: TRBJ1-2; DNA: TGTGCCAGCAGTTACCGCGGTGCAGGCTACACCTTC; CDR3: CASSYRGAGYTF
D: .; V: TRBV10-3; size: .; J: TRBJ1-2; DNA: TGTGCCATCAAGCCCGGAGGGAACTATGGCTACACCTTC; CDR3: CAIKPGGNYGYTF
D: .; V: TRBV19; size: .; J: TRBJ1-3; DNA: TGTGCCAGTAGTGCCTCTACAGGGAAAGGAAACACCATATATTTT; CDR3: CASSASTGKGNTIYF
D: TRBD2; V: TRBV7-3; size: .; J: TRBJ2-2; DNA: TGTGCCAGCAGCTTAGTGGGACTAAACACCGGGGAGCTGTTTTTT; CDR3: CASSLVGLNTGELFF
D: .; V: TRBV3-1/TRBV3-2; size: .; J: TRBJ1-4; DNA: TGTGCCAGCAGCCACCCGACAGGCACCGCAACTAATGAAAAACTGTTTTTT; CDR3: CASSHPTGTATNEKLFF
D: TRBD1; V: TRBV28; size: .; J: TRBJ1-4; DNA: TGTGCCAGCAGTACTCACAGGGGCGCGAGTGAAAAACTGTTTTTT; CDR3: CASSTHRGASEKLFF
D: .; V: TRBV10-3; size: .; J: TRBJ1-6; DNA: TGTGCCATCAGTGCCGCCACTCCAGGGAATTCACCCCTCCACTTT; CDR3: CAISAATPGNSPLHF
D: TRBD2; V: TRBV30; size: .; J: TRBJ2-1; DNA: TGTGCCTGGAGTGTACGTAGCGGGGGGAACAATGAGCAGTTCTTC; CDR3: CAWSVRSGGNNEQFF
D: TRBD1; V: TRBV27; size: many; J: TRBJ2-1; DNA: TGTGCCAGCAGTCTAAATTGGGGACAGGTCGGTGAGCAGTTCTTC; CDR3: CASSLNWGQVGEQFF
D: .; V: TRBV9; size: .; J: TRBJ2-2; DNA: TGTGCCAGCAGCGCGGTCACGAACACCGGGGAGCTGTTTTTT; CDR3: CASSAVTNTGELFF
D: TRBD1; V: TRBV28; size: .; J: TRBJ2-1; DNA: TGTGCCAGCAGCTCCCTCGGGACAGGGGACTACAATGAGCAGTTCTTC; CDR3: CASSSLGTGDYNEQFF
D: .; V: TRBV4-1; size: .; J: TRBJ2-6; DNA: TGCGCCAGCAGCGACAGCTCTGGGGCCAACGTCCTGACTTTC; CDR3: CASSDSSGANVLTF
D: .; V: TRBV3-1/TRBV3-2; size: once; J: TRBJ1-1; DNA: TGTGCCAGCAGCCCATGGACTTATTACGGTGGGCATGAAGCTTTCTTT; CDR3: CASSPWTYYGGHEAFF
D: TRBD2; V: TRBV3-1/TRBV3-2; size: .; J: TRBJ2-1; DNA: TGTGCCAGCAGCTCCCTAGCGGGGGCGAGGAATGAGCAGTTCTTC; CDR3: CASSSLAGARNEQFF
D: TRBD1; V: TRBV4-1; size: few; J: TRBJ2-6; DNA: TGCGCCAGCAGCCAAACAGGGGGTGGTTACTCTGGGGCCAACGTCCTGACTTTC; CDR3: CASSQTGGGYSGANVLTF
D: .; V: TRBV7-6; size: .; J: TRBJ1-5; DNA: TGTGCCAGCAGCTATGGGGTCCCAGGGGAGGGAAATCAGCCCCAGCATTTT; CDR3: CASSYGVPGEGNQPQHF
D: .; V: TRBV9; size: .; J: TRBJ1-5; DNA: TGTGCCAGCAGCGTAGAGGGGTCCCCTCATCAGCCCCAGCATTTT; CDR3: CASSVEGSPHQPQHF
D: TRBD2; V: TRBV10-3; size: .; J: TRBJ2-3; DNA: TGTGCCATCAGAACAGGGACTAGCGTTAAAGATACGCAGTATTTT; CDR3: CAIRTGTSVKDTQYF
D: .; V: TRBV3-1/TRBV3-2; size: .; J: TRBJ1-1; DNA: TGTGCCAGCCGTAGCAGGGTGAACACTGAAGCTTTCTTT; CDR3: CASRSRVNTEAFF
D: .; V: TRBV7-9; size: few; J: TRBJ1-4; DNA: TGTGCCAGCAGCGACCCGGGGGGCGCTAATGAAAAACTGTTTTTT; CDR3: CASSDPGGANEKLFF
D: .; V: TRBV9; size: few; J: TRBJ2-3; DNA: TGTGCCAGCAGCGTATCCTCGCGGGGGCTCACAGATACGCAGTATTTT; CDR3: CASSVSSRGLTDTQYF
D: .; V: TRBV7-6; size: .; J: TRBJ1-3; DNA: TGTGCCAGCAGCAGAATATTACAGGGATCTGGAAACACCATATATTTT; CDR3: CASSRILQGSGNTIYF
D: TRBD1; V: TRBV18; size: few; J: TRBJ1-6; DNA: TGTGCCAGCTCTCCGGACAGGGGGCAGTCACCCCTCCACTTT; CDR3: CASSPDRGQSPLHF
D: TRBD2; V: TRBV11-2; size: .; J: TRBJ2-1; DNA: TGTGCCAGCAGCTTTAGCGGGGGGGCTGAGAATGAGCAGTTCTTC; CDR3: CASSFSGGAENEQFF
D: TRBD1; V: TRBV28; size: .; J: TRBJ1-1; DNA: TGTGCCAGCAGTGCTCAACTAGGGACAGGGAGGCAAGCTTTCTTT; CDR3: CASSAQLGTGRQAFF